The 25 T cell receptor beta chains in this list originate from one sample, sequenced in a study of response to subunit inactivated influenza vaccine. TCRdb re-called the RT-PCR reads through MiXCR, storing one row per CDR3 protein. The sample has roughly 650,000 distinct CDR3 sequences, 15% to 18% seen once; the top ten hold 9.5% to 13%. This sample comprised PBMCs from blood, obtained roughly 12 days after vaccination. These receptors all come from a man aged 45-65 years who received an inactivated influenza vaccine.

The chain is built from TRBV11-2 and TRBJ2-2; D is undetermined. V was pared by 7 bases and J by 4 bases, with 13 bases between. This CDR3 comprises 14 residues. The germline gives CDR1 SGHAT, CDR2 FQNNGV. As DNA, the CDR3 is TGTGCCAGCACCCACACCGCGCTCACCGGGGAGCTGTTTTTT. It codes for CASTHTALTGELFF. The variable domain in full, with the rest retrieved from reference TRBV11-2 and TRBJ2-2, is EAGVAQSPRYKIIEKRQSVAFWCNPISGHATLYWYQQILGQGPKLLIQFQNNGVVDDSQLPKDRFSAERLKGVDSTLKIQPAKLEDSAVYLCASTHTALTGELFFGEGSRLTVL.

Concerning this clonotype itself: The junction departs from germline at one end; a sequencing error may be responsible. J is TRBJ2-4 and V is TRBV10-3, with 8 bases lining up with TRBD2. The germline V gene encodes CDR1 ENHRY and CDR2 SYGVKD. The CDR3 extends over 13 amino acids. This CDR3 reads CAISDLGWGLVVF. CDR3 sequence (DNA): TGTGCCATCAGTGACCTCGGGTGGGGACTAGTGGTCTTC.

The CDR3 sequence is CASSLPARDTQYF. CDR3 DNA: TGTGCCAGCAGCCTTCCAGCACGGGATACGCAGTATTTT. This chain uses TRBV28 with TRBJ2-3; D remains unclear. The CDR3 consists of 13 residues. CDR1 and CDR2 (germline): MDHEN, SYDVKM. Trimming took 6 bases from V and 6 from J, leaving 13 bases between them.

This chain joins TRBV4-2 and TRBJ1-6; TRBD1 agrees at 8 bases. The junction had 5 bases not matched to a gene; V was cut back by 1 base and J by 6 bases. Germline CDR1 reads LGHNA; CDR2 reads YNFKEQ. The CDR3 has 16 residues. The CDR3 reads CASSQGAGQGNSPLHF. In nucleotides, the CDR3 is TGTGCCAGCAGCCAAGGGGCAGGACAGGGTAATTCACCCCTCCACTTT.

J is TRBJ1-4 and V is TRBV2; tentatively, D is TRBD1 (5 bases). Between the trimmed V and J ends, which lost 5 bases and 0 bases, there was a span of 16 bases. The V gene's germline CDR1 is SNHLY and CDR2 FYNNEI. CDR3 length equals 17 residues. In DNA form, the CDR3 reads TGTGCCAGCAGTCGCCTGGGGGTAGGGGCAACTAATGAAAAACTGTTTTTT. Translated, it gives CASSRLGVGATNEKLFF.

This clonotype appeared a few times. V gene TRBV28 combines with J gene TRBJ1-5; D call uncertain. The CDR3 has 12 amino acids. Trimming removed 3 bases at V and 8 bases at J, with 8 bases between. CDR1 MDHEN and CDR2 SYDVKM come from the germline V gene. CDR3 in DNA: TGTGCCAGCAGTTTGAGCTGGGAGCCCCAGCATTTT. It specifies CASSLSWEPQHF.

This clonotype has only a few counts. This chain joins TRBV3-1 and TRBJ2-7, with TRBD1 identical over 9 bases. The CDR3 is 15 amino acids. Germline values: CDR1 LGHDT, CDR2 YNNKEL (reference sequence). Trimming cost V 1 base and J 2 bases; bases outside gene matches: 3. In nucleotides, the CDR3 is TGTGCCAGCAGCCAAGCGGACAGGGGAACCTACGAGCAGTACTTC. As protein: CASSQADRGTYEQYF.

This clonotype was seen more than once but under ten times. CDR3 nucleotides: TGTGCCAGCAGTTATGGGACTAGCGGGGGCCTGCTAGCCAAAAACATTCAGTACTTC. Protein product: CASSYGTSGGLLAKNIQYF. V and J are TRBV6-2 or TRBV6-3 and TRBJ2-4; TRBD2 aligns across 14 bases. V shed 3 bases, J shed 0 bases, and the junction held 7 bases outside the gene matches. Germline lookup yields CDR1 MNHEY and CDR2 SVGEGT. This CDR3 has 19 residues.

This chain joins TRBV24-1 and TRBJ2-2, with TRBD1 as a possible D gene (6 bases). In germline, CDR1 is KGHDR, CDR2 SFDVKD. This CDR3 is 16 amino acids long. V was trimmed by 1 base and J by 5 bases, leaving 13 bases between them. CDR3 in amino acids: CATSDLQGKGTGELFF. CDR3 nucleotides: TGTGCCACCAGTGATTTACAGGGCAAGGGAACCGGGGAGCTGTTTTTT.

The V and J genes are TRBV28 and TRBJ2-2; weak D call: TRBD1 (5 bases). Trimming pared 3 bases from V and 3 bases from J, leaving 11 bases between. The CDR3 length is 15 residues. Per the germline V gene, CDR1 is MDHEN and CDR2 is SYDVKM. Written as DNA, the CDR3 is TGTGCCAGCAGTTTCCCAGGGCTTGACACCGGGGAGCTGTTTTTT. Protein sequence: CASSFPGLDTGELFF.

The gene calls are TRBV29-1 and TRBJ2-7; TRBD1 matches at 8 bases. The CDR3 length is 12 residues. The V gene's germline CDR1 is SQVTM and CDR2 ANQGSEA. V gave up 7 bases and J gave up 3 bases; unmatched junction bases: 5. This CDR3 is CSARTGRYEQYF. In DNA form, the CDR3 reads TGCAGCGCCAGGACAGGGCGCTACGAGCAGTACTTC.

This clonotype was picked up a small number of times. The rearrangement joins TRBV7-9 to TRBJ2-4, with 9 positions matching TRBD2. Per germline, CDR1 SEHNR and CDR2 FQNEAQ (reference sequence). This CDR3 contains 16 residues. Unmatched junction bases numbered 10, after V lost 1 base and J lost 9 bases. CDR3 in DNA: TGTGCCAGCAGCTTAGAAGGCGGCGGGAGGGCTGGCATTCAGTACTTC. Translation gives CASSLEGGGRAGIQYF.

This clonotype was seen a few times. The chain has TRBV7-9 and TRBJ2-4, with D possibly matching TRBD1 (6 bases). V lost 2 bases, J lost 5 bases, and 13 bases lay in between. Germline-derived CDR1 and CDR2 are SEHNR and FQNEAQ (reference sequence). This CDR3 has 15 amino acids. Here the CDR3 reads CASSLSTGQQNIQYF. The CDR3 DNA sequence: TGTGCCAGCAGCTTATCGACAGGACAGCAAAACATTCAGTACTTC.

V and J are TRBV20-1 and TRBJ2-3; 7 bases map to TRBD2. The germline V gene has CDR1 DFQATT and CDR2 SNEGSKA (reference sequence). The CDR3 loop spans 14 amino acids. Trimming removed 3 bases from V and 3 bases from J; junction bases left unmatched: 6. Written as DNA, the CDR3 is TGCAGTGCTAGCCCGTCTAGCGGAACAGATACGCAGTATTTT. Its translation: CSASPSSGTDTQYF.

The sample holds a few counts of this clonotype. The chain links TRBV4-2 to TRBJ2-2; 15 bases align to TRBD2. This CDR3 has 17 residues. CDR1 is LGHNA, CDR2 YNFKEQ, per germline. Unmatched junction bases numbered 2, after V lost 3 bases and J lost 3 bases. The CDR3: CASSQGLAGGHTGELFF. The CDR3 bases are TGTGCCAGCAGCCAGGGACTAGCGGGAGGTCACACCGGGGAGCTGTTTTTT.

The genes are TRBV4-3 and TRBJ2-5; 7 bases are a match to TRBD1. The CDR3 totals 16 residues. Germline CDR1 is LGHNA and CDR2 is YSLEER. Losses at the gene ends were 1 base for V and 5 bases for J; bases not matched to a gene: 10. CDR3: CASSQGLTGDGETQYF. As DNA, the CDR3 is TGCGCCAGCAGCCAAGGTCTCACAGGGGATGGCGAGACCCAGTACTTC.

This clonotype was observed once. The chain employs TRBV2 and TRBJ1-6; no firm D call. The CDR3 length is 15 residues. Germline V CDR1 and CDR2: SNHLY, FYNNEI. V lost 3 bases and J 4 bases, leaving 10 bases between the germline ends. In DNA, the CDR3 is TGTGCCAGCAGTGAGGGCAGTATTTATAATTCACCCCTCCACTTT. It encodes CASSEGSIYNSPLHF.

Details on this clonotype: One end of the junction is discordant with germline, which a read error may explain. J is TRBJ1-4 and V is TRBV4-3; weak D call: TRBD1 (5 bases). The germline CDR1 and CDR2 sequences are LGHNA and YSLEER. The CDR3 has 15 amino acids. CDR3: CDSSQGPATNEKLFF. The CDR3 DNA follows: TGCGACAGCAGCCAGGGCCCCGCAACTAATGAAAAACTGTTTTTT.

CDR3 coding DNA: TGTGCCAGCAGCTTAGTCCTTGACAGCCACAATGAGCAGTTCTTC. Amino acids: CASSLVLDSHNEQFF. The rearrangement joins TRBV11-2 to TRBJ2-1; TRBD1 is a possible D gene (5 bases). The CDR3 sequence is 15 residues long. Germline V CDR1 and CDR2: SGHAT, FQNNGV. Trimming removed 1 base from V and 5 bases from J, with 12 bases in between.

The chain couples TRBV18 to TRBJ2-7; the D gene is possibly TRBD2 (5 bases). Trimming cost V 1 base and J 4 bases, with 14 bases left between them. There are 15 residues in the CDR3. Germline V gives CDR1 KGHSH, CDR2 LQKENI. The CDR3 spells CASSPLARTGYEQYF. CDR3 in DNA: TGTGCCAGCTCACCACTCGCCAGGACTGGTTACGAGCAGTACTTC.

This clonotype was counted only a few times. The V and J genes are TRBV7-2 and TRBJ2-2; tentative D call: TRBD1 (6 bases). The CDR3 runs 15 residues. The germline V and J ends were trimmed by 3 bases and 0 bases, with 8 bases remaining between them. CDR1 is SGHTA, CDR2 FQGNSA, per germline. The CDR3 region is CASSFQGPNTGELFF. CDR3 in DNA: TGTGCCAGCAGCTTTCAGGGGCCGAACACCGGGGAGCTGTTTTTT.

This clonotype was observed a few times. The chain joins TRBV6-2 or TRBV6-3 to TRBJ2-7, with 13 bases that match TRBD2. The CDR3 loop spans 16 amino acids. Germline CDR1 is MNHEY and CDR2 is SVGEGT. Trimming at V came to 5 bases and at J to 6 bases, leaving 10 bases not matched to a gene. The DNA of the CDR3 is TGTGCCAGCAGTGCAACCGGGACTAGCGGGACGGGCGAGCAGTACTTC. Translated: CASSATGTSGTGEQYF.

This clonotype was detected a few times. This CDR3 reads CASSYSPSGIKNEQFF. DNA for the CDR3: TGTGCCAGCAGTTACTCCCCTAGCGGGATCAAGAATGAGCAGTTCTTC. The chain combines TRBV6-5 with TRBJ2-1, with TRBD2 matching over 9 bases. This CDR3 has 16 residues. V lost 0 bases to trimming and J lost 7 bases; unmatched junction nucleotides: 7. Germline loops: CDR1 MNHEY, CDR2 SVGAGI.

The sample holds a few counts of this clonotype. The chain carries TRBV27 and TRBJ1-6; 9 bases line up with TRBD1. The CDR3 loop spans 13 amino acids. Unmatched junction bases numbered 3, after V lost 7 bases and J lost 8 bases. Germline values: CDR1 MNHEY, CDR2 SMNVEV (reference sequence). CDR3 sequence: CASKYRGHSPLHF. In nucleotides, the CDR3 is TGTGCCAGCAAGTACAGGGGGCATTCACCCCTCCACTTT.

This clonotype was counted many times. This chain connects TRBV7-9 to TRBJ2-7, with 12 bases matching TRBD1. Trimming removed 4 bases from V and 5 bases from J; junction bases left unmatched: 6. CDR3 length equals 15 residues. Germline CDR1 SEHNR, CDR2 FQNEAQ (reference sequence). CDR3 bases: TGTGCCAGCAGCTCGGGACAGGGGGCGATCAACGAGCAGTACTTC. Translated, it gives CASSSGQGAINEQYF.